This T cell receptor (beta chain) was sequenced during a study of PD-L1 blockade in urothelial cancer. Study at large: Enrolled patients had been treated previously with 0 to 3 chemotherapy regimens. The authors examined blood 3 weeks (second dose) and 6 weeks after treatment start. Per blood sample, T cells had a median of around 140,000.

Each patient contributed between 1 and 8 total time points of blood mononuclear cells, pretreatment and during treatment. Repertoires were generated with immunoSEQ multiplex PCR, while TCRdb's copy carries only in-frame clones and drops some. The data contain roughly 24,000 clones, around 88% of them seen just once; the ten biggest clones take up 30% to 40%. The CDR3 is 16 amino acids. Unmatched junction bases numbered 6, after V lost 5 bases and J lost 0 bases. CDR1 is SGHAT and CDR2 is FQNNGV in the germline V gene. The receptor's source is a man between 60 and 75 years old with urothelial cancer. V usage is TRBV11-2 and J usage is TRBJ2-1, with 8 bases lining up with TRBD2. The source was PBMCs, collected around atezolizumab (anti-PD-L1) treatment. The CDR3 DNA sequence: TGTGCCAGCAGCATCACTAGCGGCCTCTCCTACAATGAGCAGTTCTTC. Translated: CASSITSGLSYNEQFF.